The source of this T cell receptor (beta chain) is a study of cytomegalovirus exposure and HLA in healthy donors. The V gene end was trimmed by 4 bases and the J gene end by 12 bases; junction bases not matched to a gene: 8. The CDR3 loop spans 13 amino acids. In germline, CDR1 is WNHNN, CDR2 SYGVQD (reference sequence). Assay used: immunoSEQ multiplex PCR; TCRdb lists only in-frame clones, some missing. The data contain about 44,000 clones, over 85% of them seen just once; the ten biggest clones take up 2% to 2.5%. The sequence derives from a young woman in good health and CMV-seronegative. The sequenced material came from PBMCs. The chain carries TRBV10-1 and TRBJ2-1, with 8 bases that match TRBD2. The CDR3 sequence is CASSAGGLVGQFF. Written as DNA, the CDR3 is TGCGCCAGCAGTGCGGGAGGGTTGGTTGGGCAGTTCTTC.